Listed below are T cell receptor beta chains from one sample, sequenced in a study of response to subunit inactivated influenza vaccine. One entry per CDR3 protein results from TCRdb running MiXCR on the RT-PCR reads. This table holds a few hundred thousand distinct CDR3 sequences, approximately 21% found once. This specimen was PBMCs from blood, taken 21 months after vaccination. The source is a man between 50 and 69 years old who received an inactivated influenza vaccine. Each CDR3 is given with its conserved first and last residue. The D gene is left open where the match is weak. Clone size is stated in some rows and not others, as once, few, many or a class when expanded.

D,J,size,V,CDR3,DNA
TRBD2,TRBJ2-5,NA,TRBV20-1,CSTRGGGSGGLYQETQYF,TGCAGTACTAGAGGCGGAGGGAGCGGGGGCTTGTACCAAGAGACCCAGTACTTC
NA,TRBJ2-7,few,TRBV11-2,CASSLVEGYEQYF,TGTGCCAGCAGCTTAGTGGAGGGCTACGAGCAGTACTTC
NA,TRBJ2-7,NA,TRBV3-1,CASSQDGRPSYEQYF,TGTGCCAGCAGCCAAGACGGGCGGCCGTCCTACGAGCAGTACTTC
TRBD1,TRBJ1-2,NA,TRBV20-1,CSVPDRGVYGYTF,TGCAGTGTTCCTGACAGGGGAGTCTACGGCTACACCTTC
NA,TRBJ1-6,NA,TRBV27,CASKTLVGSPLHF,TGTGCCAGCAAAACCCTGGTGGGCTCACCCCTCCACTTT
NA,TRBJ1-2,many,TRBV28,CASSLSPRSPSNYGYTF,TGTGCCAGCAGTTTATCCCCGCGTAGTCCCAGTAACTATGGCTACACCTTC
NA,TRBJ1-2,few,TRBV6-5,CASGRAGGYTF,TGTGCCAGCGGCAGGGCTGGGGGCTACACCTTC
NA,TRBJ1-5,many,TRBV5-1,CASSLGASEPQHF,TGCGCCAGCAGCCTGGGGGCGAGTGAGCCCCAGCATTTT
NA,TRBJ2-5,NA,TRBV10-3,CAISEAVDNQETQYF,TGTGCCATCAGTGAGGCGGTAGACAACCAAGAGACCCAGTACTTC
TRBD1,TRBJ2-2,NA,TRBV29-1,CSVYPGQGSGELFF,TGCAGCGTTTATCCGGGACAGGGTTCCGGGGAGCTGTTTTTT
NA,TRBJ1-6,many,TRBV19,CASTFARGGNSPLHF,TGTGCCAGTACCTTCGCCCGAGGGGGGAATTCACCCCTCCACTTT
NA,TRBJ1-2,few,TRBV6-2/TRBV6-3,CASSNYGYTF,TGTGCCAGCAGTAATTATGGCTACACCTTC
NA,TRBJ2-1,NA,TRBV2,CASSEFLVSSYNEQFF,TGTGCCAGCAGTGAATTCCTAGTCAGCTCCTACAATGAGCAGTTCTTC
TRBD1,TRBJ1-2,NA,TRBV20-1,CSARGPDRGRGGYTF,TGCAGTGCTAGGGGACCTGACAGGGGGCGGGGTGGCTACACCTTC
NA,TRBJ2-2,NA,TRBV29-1,CSVARKTGELFF,TGCAGCGTTGCCAGAAAAACCGGGGAGCTGTTTTTT
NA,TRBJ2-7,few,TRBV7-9,CASSGDRYPYEQYF,TGTGCCAGCAGCGGCGACAGGTATCCCTACGAGCAGTACTTC
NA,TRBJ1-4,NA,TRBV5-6,CASSLGRREKLFF,TGTGCCAGCAGCTTAGGACGGAGAGAAAAACTGTTTTTT
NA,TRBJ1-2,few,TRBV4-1,CASSLESGTTYGYTF,TGCGCCAGCAGCCTCGAATCCGGGACGACCTATGGCTACACCTTC
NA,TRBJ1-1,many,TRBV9,CASSVVSPDEAFF,TGTGCCAGCAGCGTAGTGTCGCCAGATGAAGCTTTCTTT
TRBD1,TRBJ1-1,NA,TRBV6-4,CASSEQGGTEAFF,TGTGCCAGCAGTGAACAGGGGGGGACTGAAGCTTTCTTT
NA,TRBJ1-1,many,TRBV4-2,CASSQESGTSANTEAFF,TGTGCCAGCAGCCAAGAATCCGGGACGAGTGCGAACACTGAAGCTTTCTTT
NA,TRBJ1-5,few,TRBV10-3,CAISEGGSSNQPQHF,TGTGCCATCAGTGAAGGGGGGAGCAGCAATCAGCCCCAGCATTTT
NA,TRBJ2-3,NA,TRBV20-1,CSARGAGSSTDTQYF,TGCAGTGCTAGAGGGGCAGGGTCTAGCACAGATACGCAGTATTTT
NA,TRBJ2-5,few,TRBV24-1,CATSATARETQYF,TGTGCCACCAGTGCGACAGCGCGAGAGACCCAGTACTTC
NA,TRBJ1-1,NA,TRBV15,CATSRDKVGEAFF,TGTGCCACCAGCAGAGATAAGGTCGGGGAAGCTTTCTTT
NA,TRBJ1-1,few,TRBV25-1,CASSPTQNADTEAFF,TGTGCCAGCAGCCCCACCCAAAATGCGGACACTGAAGCTTTCTTT
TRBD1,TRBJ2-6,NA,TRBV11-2,CASSLRTGVEAGANVLTF,TGTGCCAGCAGCCTCCGGACAGGGGTTGAGGCTGGGGCCAACGTCCTGACTTTC
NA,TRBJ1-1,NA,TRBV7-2,CASRPGRANTEAFF,TGTGCCAGCAGGCCGGGACGGGCGAACACTGAAGCTTTCTTT
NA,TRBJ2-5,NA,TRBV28,CASSPGQYQETQYF,TGTGCCAGCAGTCCGGGACAATACCAAGAGACCCAGTACTTC
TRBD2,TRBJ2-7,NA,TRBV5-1,CASSLVAGSGGEQYF,TGCGCCAGCAGCTTGGTAGCTGGATCGGGGGGCGAGCAGTACTTC
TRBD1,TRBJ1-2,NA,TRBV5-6,CASLVTGGDLYGYTF,TGTGCCAGCCTCGTGACAGGGGGAGACCTTTATGGCTACACCTTC
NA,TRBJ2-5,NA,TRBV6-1,CASSEERRLYF,TGTGCCAGCAGTGAAGAGAGGCGTTTGTACTTC
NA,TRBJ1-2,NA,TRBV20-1,CSASAGSRGYTF,TGCAGTGCTAGCGCGGGGTCTCGGGGCTACACCTTC
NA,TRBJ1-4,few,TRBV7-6,CASRGEGSRGRQKLFF,TGTGCCAGCAGGGGGGAAGGGAGCCGGGGGAGGCAAAAACTGTTTTTT
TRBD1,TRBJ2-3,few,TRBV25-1,CASSRGGADTQYF,TGTGCCAGCAGTAGAGGGGGCGCAGATACGCAGTATTTT
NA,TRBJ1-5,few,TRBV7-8,CASSFSYREVRQPQHF,TGTGCCAGCAGCTTTAGTTACAGGGAAGTGAGGCAGCCCCAGCATTTT
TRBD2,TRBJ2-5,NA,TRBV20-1,CSCLASGEETQYF,TGCAGTTGTTTGGCTAGCGGGGAAGAGACCCAGTACTTC
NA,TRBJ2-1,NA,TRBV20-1,CRPVGPYNEQFF,TGCAGACCCGTAGGACCGTACAATGAGCAGTTCTTC
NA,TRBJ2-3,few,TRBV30,CAWSLGEPDTQYF,TGTGCCTGGAGTTTAGGAGAGCCAGATACGCAGTATTTT
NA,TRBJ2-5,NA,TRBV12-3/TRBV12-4,CASSPTRTVQETQYF,TGTGCCAGCAGCCCCACCCGGACCGTGCAAGAGACCCAGTACTTC
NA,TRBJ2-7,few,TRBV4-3,CASSQENRDYEQYF,TGCGCCAGCAGCCAAGAGAACAGGGACTACGAGCAGTACTTC
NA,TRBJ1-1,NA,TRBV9,CASSERPGTEAFF,TGTGCCAGCAGCGAAAGACCTGGGACTGAAGCTTTCTTT
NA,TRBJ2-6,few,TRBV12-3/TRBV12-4,CASSFGSSSGANVLTF,TGTGCCAGCAGTTTTGGCAGTAGCTCTGGGGCCAACGTCCTGACTTTC
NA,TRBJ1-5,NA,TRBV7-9,CASSLGQWQPQHF,TGTGCCAGCAGCTTAGGGCAATGGCAGCCCCAGCATTTT
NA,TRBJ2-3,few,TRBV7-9,CASSPRGPLTDTQYF,TGTGCCAGCAGCCCCCGAGGGCCCCTCACAGATACGCAGTATTTT
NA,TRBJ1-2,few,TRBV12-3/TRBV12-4,CASSTDRTYGYTF,TGTGCCAGCAGTACTGACAGAACCTATGGCTACACCTTC
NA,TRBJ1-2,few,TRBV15,CATSRDPNSRGPNYGYTF,TGTGCCACCAGCAGAGATCCAAATTCCCGGGGGCCTAACTATGGCTACACCTTC
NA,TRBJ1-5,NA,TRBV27,CASSLSIGTQPQHF,TGTGCCAGCAGTTTATCAATAGGGACTCAGCCCCAGCATTTT
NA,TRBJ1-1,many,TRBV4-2,CASSQEAGSGSTEAFF,TGTGCCAGCAGCCAAGAAGCGGGTTCGGGGTCCACTGAAGCTTTCTTT
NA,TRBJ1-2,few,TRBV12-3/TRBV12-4,CASSLFPAGTLNYGYTF,TGTGCCAGCAGTTTATTCCCGGCGGGGACATTAAACTATGGCTACACCTTC
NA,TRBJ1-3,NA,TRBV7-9,CASSLAIAGKSGNTIYF,TGTGCCAGCAGCTTAGCGATCGCAGGGAAGTCTGGAAACACCATATATTTT
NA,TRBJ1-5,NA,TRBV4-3,CASSQDGHSNQPQHF,TGCGCCAGCAGCCAAGATGGGCATAGCAATCAGCCCCAGCATTTT